This TCR beta chain was recorded in a study of cytomegalovirus exposure and HLA in healthy donors. Study observations and caveats: Apart from CMV serostatus, no immune exposure information was available.

About this clone: No antigen is known for it.

PCR was performed using 60 Vbeta and 13 Jbeta primers. TCRdb keeps only in-frame clones here, not all; method: immunoSEQ multiplex PCR. The sample holds about 160,000 clones, 75% to 85% seen once. V shed 5 bases and J 7 bases; nucleotides not matched to a gene: 3. The length of the CDR3 is 13 residues. In germline, CDR1 is LGHNA, CDR2 YNFKEQ. This receptor was identified in a woman between 50 and 59 years old in good health and CMV-seronegative. This chain joins TRBV4-2 and TRBJ2-2; 8 nucleotides line up with TRBD2. The sequencing input was PBMCs. The CDR3 here is CASSETSVGELFF. In DNA, the CDR3 is TGTGCCAGCAGCGAGACTAGCGTCGGGGAGCTGTTTTTT.